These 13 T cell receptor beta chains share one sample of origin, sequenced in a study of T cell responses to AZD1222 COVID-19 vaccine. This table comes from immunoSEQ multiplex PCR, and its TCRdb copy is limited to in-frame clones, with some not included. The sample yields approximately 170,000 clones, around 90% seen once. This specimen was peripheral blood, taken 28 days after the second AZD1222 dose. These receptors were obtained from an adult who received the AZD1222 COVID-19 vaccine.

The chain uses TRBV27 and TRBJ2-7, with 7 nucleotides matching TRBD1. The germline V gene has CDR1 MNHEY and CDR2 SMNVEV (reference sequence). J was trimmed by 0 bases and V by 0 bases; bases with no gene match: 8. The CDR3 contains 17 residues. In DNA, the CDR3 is TGTGCCAGCAGTTTATCTTTTGGGACAGAGAGCTCCTACGAGCAGTACTTC. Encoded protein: CASSLSFGTESSYEQYF.

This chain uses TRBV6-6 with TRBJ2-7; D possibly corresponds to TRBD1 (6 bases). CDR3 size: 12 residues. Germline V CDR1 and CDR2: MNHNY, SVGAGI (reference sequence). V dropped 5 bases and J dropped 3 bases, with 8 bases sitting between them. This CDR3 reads CASSQQGYEQYF. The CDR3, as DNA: TGTGCCAGCAGTCAACAGGGCTACGAGCAGTACTTC.

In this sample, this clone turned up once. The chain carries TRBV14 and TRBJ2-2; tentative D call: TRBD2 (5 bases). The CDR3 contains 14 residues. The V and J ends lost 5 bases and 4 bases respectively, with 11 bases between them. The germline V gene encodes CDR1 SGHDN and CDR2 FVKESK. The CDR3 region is CASSKDWATGELFF. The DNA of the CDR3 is TGTGCCAGCAGCAAGGACTGGGCCACCGGGGAGCTGTTTTTT.

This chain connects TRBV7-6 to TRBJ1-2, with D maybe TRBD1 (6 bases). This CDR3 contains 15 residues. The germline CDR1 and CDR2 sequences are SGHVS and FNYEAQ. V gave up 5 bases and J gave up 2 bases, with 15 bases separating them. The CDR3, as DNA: TGTGCCAGCAGCGGCCCCGCAGGACAGAACTATGGCTACACCTTC. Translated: CASSGPAGQNYGYTF. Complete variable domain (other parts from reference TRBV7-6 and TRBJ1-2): GAGVSQSPRYKVTKRGQDVALRCDPISGHVSLYWYRQALGQGPEFLTYFNYEAQQDKSGLPNDRFSAERPEGSISTLTIQRTEQRDSAMYRCASSGPAGQNYGYTFGSGTRLTVV.

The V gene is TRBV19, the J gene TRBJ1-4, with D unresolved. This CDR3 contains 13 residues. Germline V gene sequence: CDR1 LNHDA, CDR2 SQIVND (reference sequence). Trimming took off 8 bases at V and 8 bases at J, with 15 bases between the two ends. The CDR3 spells CASLSVGIEKLFF. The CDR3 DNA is TGTGCCAGTCTCTCGGTGGGGATCGAAAAACTGTTTTTT.

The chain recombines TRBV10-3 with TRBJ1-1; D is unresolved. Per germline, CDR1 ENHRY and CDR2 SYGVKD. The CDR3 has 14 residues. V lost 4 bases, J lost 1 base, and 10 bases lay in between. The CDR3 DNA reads TGTGCCATCAGTGTAGACGGAAGGAACACTGAAGCTTTCTTT. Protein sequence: CAISVDGRNTEAFF.

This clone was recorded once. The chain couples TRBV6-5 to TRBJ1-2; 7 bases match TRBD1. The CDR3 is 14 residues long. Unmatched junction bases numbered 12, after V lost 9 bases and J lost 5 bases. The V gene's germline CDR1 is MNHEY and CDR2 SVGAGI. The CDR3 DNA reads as TGTGCCAGTATTCCGGGACAGTGGATTTATGGCTACACCTTC. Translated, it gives CASIPGQWIYGYTF.

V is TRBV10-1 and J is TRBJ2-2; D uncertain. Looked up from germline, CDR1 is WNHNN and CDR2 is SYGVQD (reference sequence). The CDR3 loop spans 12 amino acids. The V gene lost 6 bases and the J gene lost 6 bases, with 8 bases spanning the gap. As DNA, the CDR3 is TGCGCCAGCAGCACCCGCTCCGGGGAGCTGTTTTTT. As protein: CASSTRSGELFF.

CDR3 DNA: TGTGCCAGCAGCTTGGTAGGGTCCTACGAGCAGTACTTC. The encoded protein is CASSLVGSYEQYF. The chain joins TRBV5-6 to TRBJ2-7, with D uncertain. V was clipped by 0 bases and J by 1 base, with 5 bases between them. CDR1 is SGHDT, CDR2 YYEEEE, per germline. This CDR3 has 13 residues. Drawing the rest from reference TRBV5-6 and TRBJ2-7, the complete variable domain is DAGVTQSPTHLIKTRGQQVTLRCSPKSGHDTVSWYQQALGQGPQFIFQYYEEEERQRGNFPDRFSGHQFPNYSSELNVNALLLGDSALYLCASSLVGSYEQYFGPGTRLTVT.

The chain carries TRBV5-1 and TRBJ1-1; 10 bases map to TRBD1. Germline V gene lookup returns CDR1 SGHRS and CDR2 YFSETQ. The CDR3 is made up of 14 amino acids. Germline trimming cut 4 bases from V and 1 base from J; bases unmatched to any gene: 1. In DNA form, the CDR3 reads TGCGCCAGCAGCCGGGACAGGGGGAACACTGAAGCTTTCTTT. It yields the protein CASSRDRGNTEAFF.

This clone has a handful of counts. Here the CDR3 DNA reads TGTGCCAGCAGCGTACCAGATGGGGTGAACACTGAAGCTTTCTTT. It specifies CASSVPDGVNTEAFF. The chain couples TRBV7-9 to TRBJ1-1; D gene ambiguous. The CDR3 contains 15 residues. V was pared by 5 bases and J by 0 bases, with 13 bases between. Germline assignment: CDR1 SEHNR and CDR2 FQNEAQ (reference sequence). The whole variable domain, remainder taken from reference TRBV7-9 and TRBJ1-1, is DTGVSQNPRHKITKRGQNVTFRCDPISEHNRLYWYRQTLGQGPEFLTYFQNEAQLEKSRLLSDRFSAERPKGSFSTLEIQRTEQGDSAMYLCASSVPDGVNTEAFFGQGTRLTVV.

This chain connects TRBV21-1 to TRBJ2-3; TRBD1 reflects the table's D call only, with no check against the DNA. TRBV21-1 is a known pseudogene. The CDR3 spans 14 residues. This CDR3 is CASGRRGRTDTQYF. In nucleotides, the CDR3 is TGTGCCAGCGGAAGAAGGGGAAGAACAGATACGCAGTATTTT.

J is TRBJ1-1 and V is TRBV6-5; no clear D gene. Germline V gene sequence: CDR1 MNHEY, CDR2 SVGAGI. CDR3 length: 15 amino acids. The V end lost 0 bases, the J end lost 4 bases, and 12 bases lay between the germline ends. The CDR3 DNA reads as TGTGCCAGCAGTTACTCGTTCTGGCAGGCCACTGAAGCTTTCTTT. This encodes CASSYSFWQATEAFF.